The TCR beta chain described here comes from a study of control samples from healthy donors and cancer patients. Clones were sequenced by immunoSEQ multiplex PCR, and TCRdb holds only the in-frame ones, with some missing. The sample holds 350,000 to 450,000 clones, 75% to 95% seen once. Germline assignment: CDR1 SGHDT and CDR2 YYEEEE. There are 11 residues in the CDR3. Trimming removed 2 bases at V and 14 bases at J, with 11 bases between. Source material: PBMCs. The TCR was taken from a middle-aged man with head and neck cancer. The chain joins TRBV5-6 to TRBJ1-3, with a tentative D call TRBD1 (5 bases). CDR3 loop: CASSLRGWLYF. As DNA, the CDR3 is TGTGCCAGCAGCTTAAGGGGTTGGTTATATTTT.